Listed below are T cell receptor beta chains from one sample, sequenced in a study of blood T cell repertoires in COVID-19. Only in-frame clones appear in the TCRdb table, and some are missing; sequencing was by immunoSEQ multiplex PCR. This sample has about 47,000 clones, with roughly 71% found just once. The sample taken for sequencing was peripheral blood. Every receptor here comes from a man older than 75 with acute or convalescent COVID-19. Both conserved end residues are trimmed from each CDR3. Size is omitted from some rows. Given values are once, few, many or a class for expanded clones.

cdr3_aa j_call clone_size v_call
ASSPYQETQY TRBJ2-5 . TRBV5-5
AISEDRASTDTQY TRBJ2-3 . TRBV10-3
ASRMRLASGVYNEQF TRBJ2-1 few TRBV27
ASSADGSRGGYT TRBJ1-2 . TRBV5-5
ASSTGQVTYEQY TRBJ2-7 . TRBV19
ASSLDRQATNSPLH TRBJ1-6 . TRBV7-8
ASSQVGGRRLNYGYT TRBJ1-2 . TRBV3-1/TRBV3-2
SVAGVTEAF TRBJ1-1 . TRBV29-1
ASSPQGAGGNTIY TRBJ1-3 few TRBV5-1
ASSGTGGGQPQH TRBJ1-5 once TRBV19
ASSLWPSGDWQGVDQPQH TRBJ1-5 . TRBV5-1
ASSTKGQLRAYGYT TRBJ1-2 . TRBV19
ASSLGQSTDTQY TRBJ2-3 many TRBV5-8
ASSWVAGADTQY TRBJ2-3 . TRBV27
ASSFQATDTQY TRBJ2-3 few TRBV11-2
ASSYSAGTEAF TRBJ1-1 . TRBV6-2/TRBV6-3
ASSLALYLGDTQY TRBJ2-3 . TRBV7-9
ASSHRGQGVNYGYT TRBJ1-2 . TRBV4-2
ASSGDIYGYT TRBJ1-2 . TRBV11-2
ASSLDQESTAF TRBJ1-1 . TRBV11-3
ASSLTPRVEAF TRBJ1-1 . TRBV27
ASSLGQGKETQY TRBJ2-5 . TRBV6-5
ASSERLGASGETYEQY TRBJ2-7 . TRBV2
ATHLPAGQGEAF TRBJ1-1 . TRBV28
ASTSRRDRAAEQY TRBJ2-7 . TRBV2
ASSLRDSFQETQY TRBJ2-5 . TRBV18
ASSQGTAGDNEKLF TRBJ1-4 . TRBV4-3
ASSARQGSYGYT TRBJ1-2 . TRBV5-1
ASSTGTSGHQETQY TRBJ2-5 few TRBV5-6
AISDSGQGGENIQY TRBJ2-4 . TRBV10-3
ASSKRQANNSPLH TRBJ1-6 . TRBV6-6
ASRPDSEAF TRBJ1-1 . TRBV2
ASSQDLASGGVSGANVLT TRBJ2-6 once TRBV3-1/TRBV3-2
ASKRGRAYEQY TRBJ2-7 . TRBV6-5
ASSSGALGTGELF TRBJ2-2 . TRBV7-9
ASSPWTSGNEQF TRBJ2-1 once TRBV5-4
ASSPSSGQGTDEQY TRBJ2-7 . TRBV18